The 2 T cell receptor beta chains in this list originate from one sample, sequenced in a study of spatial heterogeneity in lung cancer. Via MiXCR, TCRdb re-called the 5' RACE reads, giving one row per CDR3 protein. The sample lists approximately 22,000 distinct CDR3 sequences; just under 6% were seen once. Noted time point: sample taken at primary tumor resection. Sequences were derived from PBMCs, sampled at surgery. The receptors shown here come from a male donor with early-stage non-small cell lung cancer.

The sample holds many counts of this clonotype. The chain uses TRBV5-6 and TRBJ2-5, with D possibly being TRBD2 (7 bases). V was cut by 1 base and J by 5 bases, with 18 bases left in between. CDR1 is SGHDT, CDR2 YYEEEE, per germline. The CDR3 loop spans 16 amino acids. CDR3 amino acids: CASSLIRGADDETQYF. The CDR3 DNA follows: TGTGCCAGCAGCTTGATTCGGGGGGCCGACGACGAGACCCAGTACTTC.

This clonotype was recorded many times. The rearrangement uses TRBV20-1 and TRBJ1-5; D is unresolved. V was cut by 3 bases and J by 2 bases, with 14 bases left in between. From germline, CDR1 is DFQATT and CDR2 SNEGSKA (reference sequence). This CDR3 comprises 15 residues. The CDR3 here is CSASAGNPGNQPQHF. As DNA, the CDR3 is TGCAGTGCTAGTGCGGGGAACCCTGGCAATCAGCCCCAGCATTTT.